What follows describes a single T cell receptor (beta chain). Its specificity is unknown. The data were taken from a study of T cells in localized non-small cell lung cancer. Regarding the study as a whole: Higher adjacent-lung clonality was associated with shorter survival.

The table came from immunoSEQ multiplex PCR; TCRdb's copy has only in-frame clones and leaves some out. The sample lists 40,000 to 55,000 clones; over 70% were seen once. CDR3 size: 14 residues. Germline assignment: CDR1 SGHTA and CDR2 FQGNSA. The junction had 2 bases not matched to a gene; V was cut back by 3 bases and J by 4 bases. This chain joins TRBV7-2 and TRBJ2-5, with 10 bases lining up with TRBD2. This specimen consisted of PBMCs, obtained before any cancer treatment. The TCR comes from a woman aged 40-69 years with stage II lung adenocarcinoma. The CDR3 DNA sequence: TGTGCCAGCAGCTTTTCTAGCGGGGGAGAGACCCAGTACTTC. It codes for CASSFSSGGETQYF.